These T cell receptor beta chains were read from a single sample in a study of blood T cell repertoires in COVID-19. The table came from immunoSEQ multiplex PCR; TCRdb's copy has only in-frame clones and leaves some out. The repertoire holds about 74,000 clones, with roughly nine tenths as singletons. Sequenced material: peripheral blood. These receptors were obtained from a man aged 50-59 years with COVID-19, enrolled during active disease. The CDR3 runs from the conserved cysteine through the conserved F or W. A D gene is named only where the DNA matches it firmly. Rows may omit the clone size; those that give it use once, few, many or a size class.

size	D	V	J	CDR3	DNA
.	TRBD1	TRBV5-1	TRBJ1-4	CASSLQGAANEKLFF	TGCGCCAGCAGCTTGCAGGGGGCAGCGAATGAAAAACTGTTTTTT
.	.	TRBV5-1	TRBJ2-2	CASSLAGHTNTGELFF	TGCGCCAGCAGCTTGGCCGGACATACGAACACCGGGGAGCTGTTTTTT
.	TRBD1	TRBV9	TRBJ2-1	CASSARDRAYNEQFF	TGTGCCAGCAGCGCACGGGACAGGGCTTACAATGAGCAGTTCTTC
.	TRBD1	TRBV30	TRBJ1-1	CAWSVSPSGTDTEAFF	TGTGCCTGGAGTGTATCTCCGTCAGGGACAGACACTGAAGCTTTCTTT
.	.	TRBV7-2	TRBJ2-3	CASSSHRGTDTQYF	TGTGCCAGCAGCTCACACCGGGGCACAGATACGCAGTATTTT
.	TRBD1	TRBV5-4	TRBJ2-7	CASSWTGGYEQYF	TGTGCCAGCAGCTGGACAGGGGGTTACGAGCAGTACTTC
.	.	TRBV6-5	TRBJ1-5	CASSTQVNQPQHF	TGTGCCAGCAGTACACAGGTGAATCAGCCCCAGCATTTT
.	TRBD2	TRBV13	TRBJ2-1	CASSGTSGSYNEQFF	TGTGCCAGCAGCGGGACTAGCGGGAGCTACAATGAGCAGTTCTTC
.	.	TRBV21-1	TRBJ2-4	CASSHGQGHIQYF	TGTGCCAGCAGCCACGGACAGGGTCACATTCAGTACTTC
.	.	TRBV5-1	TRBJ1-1	CASSFQMNTEAFF	TGCGCCAGCAGCTTTCAGATGAACACTGAAGCTTTCTTT
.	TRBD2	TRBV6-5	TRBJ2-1	CASSYSGLVRNEQFF	TGTGCCAGCAGTTACTCGGGACTAGTTCGCAATGAGCAGTTCTTC
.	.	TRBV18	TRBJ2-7	CASSPPGQNYEQYF	TGTGCCAGCTCACCACCGGGACAAAACTACGAGCAGTACTTC
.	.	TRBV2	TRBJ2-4	CASSEGGAAKNIQYF	TGTGCCAGCAGTGAAGGCGGGGCAGCCAAAAACATTCAGTACTTC
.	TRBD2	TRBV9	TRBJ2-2	CASSGRSGSGTGELFF	TGTGCCAGCAGCGGACGTAGCGGGAGCGGGACCGGGGAGCTGTTTTTT
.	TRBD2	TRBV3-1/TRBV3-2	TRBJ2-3	CASSQLAGGTDTQYF	TGTGCCAGCAGCCAACTAGCGGGAGGGACAGATACGCAGTATTTT
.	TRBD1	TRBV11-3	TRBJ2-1	CASSLTGETYNEQFF	TGTGCCAGCAGCTTGACAGGGGAAACCTACAATGAGCAGTTCTTC
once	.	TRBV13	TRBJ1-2	CASSLEGNYGYTF	TGTGCCAGCAGCTTAGAGGGGAACTATGGCTACACCTTC
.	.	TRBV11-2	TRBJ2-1	CASSLSAYNEQFF	TGTGCCAGCAGTTTGTCCGCGTACAATGAGCAGTTCTTC
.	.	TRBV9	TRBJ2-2	CASNEMGGTGELFF	TGTGCCAGCAACGAAATGGGGGGAACCGGGGAGCTGTTTTTT
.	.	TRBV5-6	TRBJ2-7	CASSLAPASSSYEQYF	TGTGCCAGCAGCTTGGCCCCAGCGAGTAGCTCCTACGAGCAGTACTTC
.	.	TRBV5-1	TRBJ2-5	CASSFEGGETQYF	TGCGCCAGCAGCTTCGAGGGAGGTGAGACCCAGTACTTC
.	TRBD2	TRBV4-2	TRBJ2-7	CASSQDFGASGSAVGEQYF	TGTGCCAGCAGCCAAGATTTCGGGGCTAGCGGCAGCGCAGTTGGGGAGCAGTACTTC
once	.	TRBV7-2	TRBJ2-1	CASSLISRGGEQFF	TGTGCCAGCAGCTTGATTAGCCGAGGGGGTGAGCAGTTCTTC
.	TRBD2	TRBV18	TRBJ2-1	CASSRTSEGHEQFF	TGTGCCAGCTCCCGGACTAGCGAAGGACATGAGCAGTTCTTC
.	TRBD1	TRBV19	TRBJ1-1	CASSIKSRDSEAFF	TGTGCCAGTAGTATTAAATCGAGGGACAGTGAAGCTTTCTTT
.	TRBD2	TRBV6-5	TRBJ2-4	CASRSGTSEGNIQYF	TGTGCCAGCAGGTCCGGGACTAGCGAAGGAAACATTCAGTACTTC
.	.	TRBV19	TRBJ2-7	CASSVPGQLQQYF	TGTGCCAGTAGTGTACCGGGACAACTTCAGCAGTACTTC
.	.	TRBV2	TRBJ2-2	CASRRTDHTGELFF	TGTGCCAGCAGACGGACAGACCACACCGGGGAGCTGTTTTTT
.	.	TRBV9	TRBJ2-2	CASGRGNTGELFF	TGTGCCAGCGGGCGGGGAAACACCGGGGAGCTGTTTTTT
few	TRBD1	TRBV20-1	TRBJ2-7	CSATDRVNYEQYF	TGCAGTGCTACTGACAGGGTAAACTACGAGCAGTACTTC
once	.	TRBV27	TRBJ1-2	CASSPTGTYYGYTF	TGTGCCAGCAGTCCAACAGGGACCTACTATGGCTACACCTTC
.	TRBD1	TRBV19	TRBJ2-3	CASSIFPTGMGADTQYF	TGTGCCAGTAGTATCTTTCCGACAGGGATGGGGGCAGATACGCAGTATTTT
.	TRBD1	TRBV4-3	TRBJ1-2	CASSQGTGGYGYTF	TGCGCCAGCAGCCAAGGGACAGGGGGCTATGGCTACACCTTC
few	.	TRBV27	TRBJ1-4	CASSFLRGRNLNEKLFF	TGTGCCAGCAGTTTCCTAAGGGGCCGGAACCTTAATGAAAAACTGTTTTTT
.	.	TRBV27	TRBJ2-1	CASTSGFEQFF	TGTGCCAGCACTTCAGGGTTTGAGCAGTTCTTC
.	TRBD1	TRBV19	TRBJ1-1	CASMDRAGATEAFF	TGTGCCAGTATGGACAGGGCGGGCGCCACTGAAGCTTTCTTT
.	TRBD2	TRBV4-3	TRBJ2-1	CASSQDLGLAGDISYNEQFF	TGCGCCAGCAGCCAAGATCTGGGACTAGCGGGAGATATTTCCTACAATGAGCAGTTCTTC
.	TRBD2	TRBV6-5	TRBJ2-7	CASSYGRESHEQYF	TGTGCCAGCAGTTACGGGCGGGAGAGCCACGAGCAGTACTTC
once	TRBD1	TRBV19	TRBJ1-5	CASAQGNNQPQHF	TGTGCCAGTGCACAGGGGAACAATCAGCCCCAGCATTTT
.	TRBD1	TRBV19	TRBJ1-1	CASSQSSQGATEAFF	TGTGCCAGTAGTCAATCTTCACAGGGGGCCACTGAAGCTTTCTTT
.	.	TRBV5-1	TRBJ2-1	CASTRGASGLNEQFF	TGCGCCAGCACCCGGGGGGCTAGCGGCCTCAATGAGCAGTTCTTC
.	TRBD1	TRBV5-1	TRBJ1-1	CASTGGQGALDTEAFF	TGCGCCAGCACGGGGGGACAGGGGGCATTGGACACTGAAGCTTTCTTT
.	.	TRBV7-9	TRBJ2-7	CASSTQGSGEQYF	TGTGCCAGCAGCACGCAGGGGTCCGGCGAGCAGTACTTC
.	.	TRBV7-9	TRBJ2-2	CASSGASNTGELFF	TGTGCCAGCTCAGGGGCCTCGAACACCGGGGAGCTGTTTTTT
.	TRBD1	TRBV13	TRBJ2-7	CASSLGDSLYEQYF	TGTGCCAGCAGTTTGGGGGACAGCTTATACGAGCAGTACTTC
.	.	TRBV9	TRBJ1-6	CASSPLTGSPLHF	TGTGCCAGCAGCCCCTTGACTGGTTCACCCCTCCACTTT
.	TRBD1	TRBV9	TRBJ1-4	CASSVGTGVSTLEKLFF	TGTGCCAGCAGCGTAGGGACAGGAGTTTCAACCCTTGAAAAACTGTTTTTT
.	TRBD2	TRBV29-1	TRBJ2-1	CSAAGLADNEQFF	TGCAGCGCCGCGGGACTAGCAGATAATGAGCAGTTCTTC
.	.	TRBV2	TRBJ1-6	CATITPGQVNSPLHF	TGTGCCACCATTACTCCGGGACAAGTAAATTCACCCCTCCACTTT
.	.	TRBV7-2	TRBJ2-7	CASSFTLLDGPGF	TGTGCCAGCAGCTTCACACTGTTAGACGGTCCAGGATTC